The 32 T cell receptor beta chains in this list originate from one sample, sequenced in a study of blood T cell repertoires in COVID-19. The method was immunoSEQ multiplex PCR; TCRdb's version includes in-frame clones alone and lacks a portion of them. The sample consists of around 320,000 clones, 90% of them appearing once. Sequencing was done on a sample of PBMCs or T cells enriched from blood (not recorded which). Receptors were obtained from a woman in her thirties who had been exposed to COVID-19.

The J gene is TRBJ1-1, the V gene TRBV6-5; D uncertain. CDR3 length: 15 residues. The V gene's germline CDR1 is MNHEY and CDR2 SVGAGI. The ends were cut back, 6 bases at V and 1 base at J, with 15 bases in the middle. As DNA, the CDR3 is TGTGCCAGCAGCCCCGCGGGGTTCGAGAACACTGAAGCTTTCTTT. It translates to CASSPAGFENTEAFF.

The rearrangement uses TRBV5-1 and TRBJ1-1; D gene uncertain. Trimming pared 0 bases from V and 0 bases from J, leaving 9 bases between. This CDR3 comprises 15 residues. Looked up from germline, CDR1 is SGHRS and CDR2 is YFSETQ. CDR3 in amino acids: CASSLGAGMNTEAFF. The CDR3 DNA is TGCGCCAGCAGCTTGGGGGCAGGAATGAACACTGAAGCTTTCTTT.

Comment on this clone: No conserved phenylalanine or tryptophan is present at the end of the CDR3, so a read error is the likely explanation. Because the CDR3's place on the DNA is in doubt, the DNA is left out and the CDR3 is given as listed by TCRdb. The rearrangement links TRBV5-1 to TRBJ1-1. Germline CDR1 and CDR2: SGHRS and YFSETQ. With termini counted, the CDR3 has 9 amino acids. The CDR3 protein is CASSLAGVA.

Concerning this clone itself: The sample has other DNA sequences that encode this CDR3 too. The chain is built from TRBV6-5 and TRBJ1-1, with D possibly TRBD1 on 5 matching bases. Germline V CDR1 and CDR2: MNHEY, SVGAGI. This CDR3 spans 12 amino acids. Trimming cost V 2 bases and J 8 bases, with 9 bases left between them. CDR3 in amino acids: CASSYGRTEAFF. In DNA, the CDR3 is TGTGCCAGCAGTTACGGGAGGACAGAAGCTTTCTTT.

The rearrangement links TRBV10-3 to TRBJ1-2; 9 bases are shared with TRBD1. Germline CDR1 ENHRY, CDR2 SYGVKD. The CDR3 is made up of 11 amino acids. The junction had 3 bases not matched to a gene; V was cut back by 10 bases and J by 6 bases. The CDR3 protein is CASGQGNGYTF. CDR3 DNA sequence: TGTGCCAGCGGACAGGGGAATGGCTACACCTTC.

V is TRBV10-3 and J is TRBJ1-4; D might be TRBD1 (6 bases). V gave up 11 bases and J gave up 1 base, with 11 bases separating them. Germline loops: CDR1 ENHRY, CDR2 SYGVKD. This CDR3 is 13 amino acids long. CDR3 loop: CAEVGQTNEKLFF. Here the CDR3 DNA reads TGTGCCGAAGTGGGACAAACTAATGAAAAACTGTTTTTT.

V gene TRBV7-9 combines with J gene TRBJ1-2, with TRBD1 matching over 9 bases. CDR1 SEHNR and CDR2 FQNEAQ come from the germline V gene (reference sequence). The CDR3 is made up of 15 amino acids. Unmatched junction bases numbered 9, after V lost 8 bases and J lost 2 bases. DNA for the CDR3: TGTGCCAGCGGACAGGGGACAAAGATCAACTATGGCTACACCTTC. Its protein is CASGQGTKINYGYTF.

This rearrangement joins TRBV15 to TRBJ1-2; maybe TRBD1 (5 bases). The CDR3 covers 15 residues. Trimming cost V 6 bases and J 0 bases, with 14 bases left between them. Per germline, CDR1 LNHNV and CDR2 YYDKDF (reference sequence). CDR3 protein: CATRTTVGANYGYTF. CDR3 DNA: TGTGCCACCAGGACCACAGTAGGGGCTAACTATGGCTACACCTTC.

The chain recombines TRBV7-2 with TRBJ1-2; possibly TRBD1 for D (6 bases). This CDR3 contains 14 residues. Trimming left V 0 bases short and J 6 bases short, with 11 bases between. Germline loops: CDR1 SGHTA, CDR2 FQGNSA. The CDR3 DNA reads TGTGCCAGCAGCTTAGCGGCCAGGGGAAATGGCTACACCTTC. Amino acids: CASSLAARGNGYTF.

V gene TRBV6-5 combines with J gene TRBJ1-2; 7 bases line up with TRBD1. Germline V lookup: CDR1 MNHEY, CDR2 SVGAGI. Trimming took 4 bases from V and 10 from J; bases not matched to a gene: 9. This CDR3 comprises 13 residues. Here the CDR3 reads CASSSTGVYHYTF. The CDR3, as DNA: TGTGCCAGCAGTTCTACAGGGGTTTACCACTACACCTTC.

V usage is TRBV6-5 and J usage is TRBJ2-7; 10 bases match TRBD2. Trimming cost V 2 bases and J 2 bases; bases outside gene matches: 3. CDR3 length: 15 amino acids. Looked up from germline, CDR1 is MNHEY and CDR2 is SVGAGI. The CDR3 nucleotides read TGTGCCAGCAGTTACGGAAGCGGGGGGGCCTACGAGCAGTACTTC. This sequence encodes CASSYGSGGAYEQYF.

The J gene is TRBJ1-3, the V gene TRBV13; D uncertain. Trimming stripped 5 bases from V and 4 bases from J, with 9 bases between. Germline V gene data show CDR1 as PRHDT and CDR2 as FYEKMQ (reference sequence). CDR3 size: 13 residues. CDR3 in DNA: TGTGCCAGCAGCCCATCCCCCGGAAACACCATATATTTT. Residues: CASSPSPGNTIYF.

The chain employs TRBV7-8 and TRBJ2-3; perhaps TRBD2 as D (5 bases). With 4 bases removed from V and 4 bases from J, the gap between germline ends came to 21 bases. In germline, CDR1 is SGHVS, CDR2 FQNEAQ. This CDR3 has 17 residues. The CDR3 protein is CASSSLPRDLGADTQYF. In DNA, the CDR3 is TGTGCCAGCAGCTCCCTGCCCCGGGATTTGGGCGCAGATACGCAGTATTTT.

The chain is built from TRBV9 and TRBJ2-1; D not certain. V was trimmed by 0 bases and J by 5 bases, leaving 6 bases between them. The germline gives CDR1 SGDLS, CDR2 YYNGEE. This CDR3 has 13 amino acids. CDR3 coding DNA: TGTGCCAGCAGCGTAGTGGCCGACAATGAGCAGTTCTTC. Protein: CASSVVADNEQFF.

The sample holds a few counts of this clone. The gene calls are TRBV6-5 and TRBJ2-2; 7 bases line up with TRBD2. This CDR3 has 14 residues. Trimming cost V 2 bases and J 6 bases; bases outside gene matches: 3. The germline V gene has CDR1 MNHEY and CDR2 SVGAGI. The CDR3 DNA is TGTGCCAGCAGTTACGGGGGGGAGCCCGGGGAGCTGTTTTTT. The encoded protein is CASSYGGEPGELFF.

This sequence joins TRBV6-5 and TRBJ2-7, with 11 bases identical to TRBD1. This CDR3 has 14 amino acids. The J segment lost 6 bases and the V segment lost 7 bases, leaving 8 bases of the junction unmatched. Germline values: CDR1 MNHEY, CDR2 SVGAGI. The CDR3 reads CASNGQGAAFEQYF. In nucleotides, the CDR3 is TGTGCCAGCAACGGACAGGGGGCGGCTTTCGAGCAGTACTTC.

J is TRBJ1-2 and V is TRBV4-1; 7 bases are a match to TRBD1. After removal of 1 base from V and 4 bases from J, the junction contained 6 bases not matched to a gene. Germline V gives CDR1 MGHRA, CDR2 YSYEKL. This CDR3 has 15 residues. The CDR3 coding sequence is TGCGCCAGCAGCCAAGCAGGGGGTTGGGGCTATGGCTACACCTTC. Translated, it gives CASSQAGGWGYGYTF.

This chain connects TRBV18 to TRBJ2-5, with TRBD2 as a possible D gene (6 bases). Germline loops: CDR1 KGHSH, CDR2 LQKENI. This CDR3 has 14 amino acids. Trimming left V 2 bases short and J 9 bases short, with 16 bases between. CDR3 DNA: TGTGCCAGCTCACCAGGGGGGACCCAGGTGGCCCAGTACTTC. Translated, it gives CASSPGGTQVAQYF. Combining the CDR3 with reference TRBV18 and TRBJ2-5 gives the whole variable domain NAGVMQNPRHLVRRRGQEARLRCSPMKGHSHVYWYRQLPEEGLKFMVYLQKENIIDESGMPKERFSAEFPKEGPSILRIQQVVRGDSAAYFCASSPGGTQVAQYFGPGTRLLVL.

Only a few counts were recorded for this clone. The J gene is TRBJ1-1, the V gene TRBV5-7, with a weak D call TRBD1 (5 bases). TRBV5-7 is an open reading frame whose function is uncertain. V was cut by 5 bases and J by 0 bases, with 14 bases left in between. This CDR3 region has 15 residues. Written as DNA, the CDR3 is TGTGCCAGCAGGCCGGGACGGACTATGAACACTGAAGCTTTCTTT. It encodes CASRPGRTMNTEAFF.

The CDR3 protein is CSASIPDSDYGYTF. In DNA form, the CDR3 reads TGCAGTGCTAGTATCCCGGACAGTGACTATGGCTACACCTTC. V usage is TRBV20-1 and J usage is TRBJ1-2; D perhaps matches TRBD1 (6 bases). CDR1 is DFQATT, CDR2 SNEGSKA, per germline (reference sequence). CDR3 size: 14 residues. The V end was cut by 3 bases, the J end by 3 bases, with 14 bases between.

This chain links TRBV5-4 with TRBJ1-3; D is possibly TRBD1 (5 bases). V lost 4 bases, J lost 0 bases, and 11 bases lay in between. The CDR3 covers 15 residues. Germline CDR1 SGHNT, CDR2 YYREEE (reference sequence). The DNA of the CDR3 is TGTGCCAGCAGCCCCGGCGGGGCCTCTGGAAACACCATATATTTT. Translation: CASSPGGASGNTIYF.

This chain joins TRBV18 and TRBJ2-7; D gene uncertain. CDR1 is KGHSH, CDR2 LQKENI, per germline. The CDR3 length is 12 residues. With 6 bases removed from V and 6 bases from J, the gap between germline ends came to 12 bases. CDR3 DNA sequence: TGTGCCAGCTCCGTGCCTTACGGCGAGCAGTACTTC. Encoded protein: CASSVPYGEQYF.

V gene TRBV2 combines with J gene TRBJ2-5; 13 nucleotides match TRBD2. V gave up 5 bases and J gave up 4 bases; unmatched junction bases: 1. The germline V gene encodes CDR1 SNHLY and CDR2 FYNNEI. This CDR3 contains 14 residues. This chain's CDR3 is CASSTSGGAETQYF. CDR3 coding DNA: TGTGCCAGCAGTACTAGCGGGGGGGCAGAGACCCAGTACTTC.

This clone was observed a few times. This chain connects TRBV5-5 to TRBJ2-4; 7 bases match TRBD1. J was trimmed by 7 bases and V by 0 bases; bases with no gene match: 4. Germline V CDR1 and CDR2: SGHKS, YYEKEE (reference sequence). This CDR3 contains 14 residues. The CDR3 is CASSLAATGNIQYF. For the CDR3, the DNA is TGTGCCAGCAGCTTGGCCGCGACAGGGAACATTCAGTACTTC.

V usage is TRBV2 and J usage is TRBJ1-2, with 8 bases matching TRBD1. CDR3 length: 14 residues. Per germline, CDR1 SNHLY and CDR2 FYNNEI. V trimming: 6 bases; J trimming: 2 bases; junction bases outside the gene matches: 5. The CDR3 sequence is CASRGTGVNYGYTF. In DNA form, the CDR3 reads TGTGCCAGCAGGGGGACAGGAGTAAACTATGGCTACACCTTC.

The chain is built from TRBV18 and TRBJ2-7; 11 bases agree with TRBD1. The CDR3 runs to 14 residues. Germline V gene lookup returns CDR1 KGHSH and CDR2 LQKENI. V trimming: 3 bases; J trimming: 5 bases; junction bases outside the gene matches: 3. The CDR3 nucleotides read TGTGCCAGCTCACCGCGGACAGGGGGCCACGAGCAGTACTTC. As protein: CASSPRTGGHEQYF.

The chain recombines TRBV10-3 with TRBJ2-4; D gene ambiguous. The CDR3 consists of 15 residues. Germline loops: CDR1 ENHRY, CDR2 SYGVKD. V was clipped by 0 bases and J by 2 bases, with 8 bases between them. CDR3 in DNA: TGTGCCATCAGTGAGTCAAGAACAACCAAAAACATTCAGTACTTC. Translated, it gives CAISESRTTKNIQYF.

The rearrangement joins TRBV12-3 or TRBV12-4 to TRBJ2-3; no clear D. Trimming stripped 6 bases from V and 6 bases from J, with 7 bases between. CDR3 size: 11 residues. The CDR3 coding sequence is TGTGCCAGCAGGAAACTCGATACGCAGTATTTT. Translated, it gives CASRKLDTQYF.

CDR3 coding DNA: TGTGCCAGCAGTGTACGACAGGGTTTCGTAAACACCATATATTTT. Its protein is CASSVRQGFVNTIYF. The chain links TRBV2 to TRBJ1-3; 7 nucleotides line up with TRBD1. V was clipped by 4 bases and J by 6 bases; unmatched bases: 9. The CDR3 runs to 15 residues. Looked up from germline, CDR1 is SNHLY and CDR2 is FYNNEI.

The J gene is TRBJ1-2, the V gene TRBV15, with 7 bases matching TRBD1. The CDR3 totals 15 residues. The V and J ends lost 1 base and 2 bases, in that order; junction bases with no gene match: 4. Germline values: CDR1 LNHNV, CDR2 YYDKDF (reference sequence). The CDR3 region is CATSRGQGVNYGYTF. CDR3 coding DNA: TGTGCCACCAGCAGAGGACAGGGAGTGAACTATGGCTACACCTTC.

Here the CDR3 reads CASSLGQGIYYGYTF. In DNA, the CDR3 is TGCGCCAGCAGCTTGGGACAGGGTATCTACTATGGCTACACCTTC. The chain uses TRBV5-1 and TRBJ1-2; 7 bases map to TRBD1. This CDR3 region has 15 residues. Germline V gene sequence: CDR1 SGHRS, CDR2 YFSETQ. V was clipped by 0 bases and J by 3 bases; unmatched bases: 5.

This chain links TRBV5-5 with TRBJ1-4; D uncertain. Germline values: CDR1 SGHKS, CDR2 YYEKEE (reference sequence). The CDR3 is 15 amino acids. Trimming removed 1 base from V and 0 bases from J, with 7 bases in between. The CDR3 region is CASSLSHATNEKLFF. CDR3 nucleotides: TGTGCCAGCAGCTTGAGCCATGCAACTAATGAAAAACTGTTTTTT.